The 28 T cell receptor beta chains below come from one sample, sequenced in a study of T cell responses to AZD1222 COVID-19 vaccine. Clones were sequenced by immunoSEQ multiplex PCR, and TCRdb holds only the in-frame ones, with some missing. The table lists around 100,000 clones, more than 65% of them singletons, with around 9.9% in the top ten. The sample was peripheral blood, taken on day 0 of AZD1222 vaccination. These TCRs come from an adult in good health.

The chain combines TRBV6-5 with TRBJ2-7; D call uncertain. The CDR3 extends over 13 amino acids. CDR1 MNHEY and CDR2 SVGAGI come from the germline V gene. V lost 8 bases and J lost 6, with 17 bases in between. The CDR3 reads CASRNSGIAEQYF. The CDR3 bases are TGTGCCAGCCGGAACTCAGGTATAGCCGAGCAGTACTTC.

The J gene is TRBJ1-1, the V gene TRBV3-1 (or the pseudogene TRBV3-2), with D unclear. Per the germline V gene, CDR1 is LGHDT and CDR2 is YNNKEL (reference sequence). V lost 0 bases, J lost 10 bases, and 12 bases lay in between. The CDR3 consists of 13 residues. CDR3 amino acids: CASSQEGSRTAFF. The CDR3, as DNA: TGTGCCAGCAGCCAAGAGGGATCTCGTACAGCTTTCTTT.

This clone was observed a few times. The chain joins TRBV11-2 to TRBJ1-1; TRBD1 aligns across 8 bases. The CDR3 extends over 14 amino acids. Germline V CDR1 and CDR2: SGHAT, FQNNGV. V gave up 6 bases and J gave up 5 bases; unmatched junction bases: 8. As DNA, the CDR3 is TGTGCCAGCAGGCCGCTACAGGGGGTAACTGAAGCTTTCTTT. Translation: CASRPLQGVTEAFF.

The rearrangement uses TRBV6-5 and TRBJ1-2; TRBD1 agrees at 10 bases. This CDR3 has 16 residues. Per germline, CDR1 MNHEY and CDR2 SVGAGI. V lost 2 bases, J lost 7 bases, and 10 bases stayed unmatched. In DNA, the CDR3 is TGTGCCAGCAGTTACGGGACAGGGGCTCAGGGAGGTGGCTACACCTTC. Protein product: CASSYGTGAQGGGYTF.

The chain has TRBV23-1 and TRBJ2-4, with 9 bases matching TRBD1. TRBV23-1 is an ORF, with its function uncertain. The CDR3 length is 19 residues. The V segment lost 6 bases and the J segment 0 bases; nucleotides outside the gene matches: 15. CDR3 residues: CASSNTGTGRASAKNIQYF. In nucleotides, the CDR3 is TGCGCCAGCAGCAACACCGGGACAGGGAGGGCGTCAGCCAAAAACATTCAGTACTTC.

The gene calls are TRBV4-3 and TRBJ2-5; no clear D gene. Germline values: CDR1 LGHNA, CDR2 YSLEER. This CDR3 contains 14 residues. V shed 1 base and J shed 2 bases, with 8 bases lying between them. CDR3 in amino acids: CASSQGQQQETQYF. The CDR3, as DNA: TGCGCCAGCAGCCAAGGCCAGCAACAAGAGACCCAGTACTTC.

V gene TRBV7-8 combines with J gene TRBJ1-3; no clear D. The CDR3 spans 16 residues. Germline-derived CDR1 and CDR2 are SGHVS and FQNEAQ. Trimming pared 0 bases from V and 3 bases from J, leaving 12 bases between. CDR3 bases: TGTGCCAGCAGCTTAGCTGTCGGTAGTAATGGAAACACCATATATTTT. This encodes CASSLAVGSNGNTIYF.

The J gene is TRBJ2-6, the V gene TRBV11-2; 8 bases match TRBD1. With 0 bases clipped from V and 0 bases from J, the junction kept 10 bases outside the gene matches. CDR3 size: 20 residues. Germline V lookup: CDR1 SGHAT, CDR2 FQNNGV. CDR3 residues: CASSLDQPGQVRSGANVLTF. The CDR3, as DNA: TGTGCCAGCAGCTTAGATCAACCGGGACAGGTCCGCTCTGGGGCCAACGTCCTGACTTTC. Full variable domain (remainder filled in from reference TRBV11-2 and TRBJ2-6): EAGVAQSPRYKIIEKRQSVAFWCNPISGHATLYWYQQILGQGPKLLIQFQNNGVVDDSQLPKDRFSAERLKGVDSTLKIQPAKLEDSAVYLCASSLDQPGQVRSGANVLTFGAGSRLTVL.

In its sample, this clone was seen a few times. The J gene is TRBJ1-6, the V gene TRBV6-1, with TRBD1 identical over 8 bases. CDR1 is MNHNS, CDR2 SASEGT, per germline. The CDR3 loop spans 17 amino acids. V was clipped by 2 bases and J by 8 bases; unmatched bases: 11. CDR3 region: CASSEIITGTGYSPLHF. For the CDR3, the DNA is TGTGCCAGCAGTGAAATTATTACCGGGACAGGCTATTCACCCCTCCACTTT.

The V gene is TRBV7-2, the J gene TRBJ2-3, with 8 bases fitting TRBD2. Looked up from germline, CDR1 is SGHTA and CDR2 is FQGNSA. The length of the CDR3 is 13 residues. J lost 5 bases, V lost 6 bases, and 4 bases had no gene match. CDR3 protein: CASRRGGGDTQYF. The DNA for the CDR3 is TGTGCCAGCAGACGGGGGGGCGGAGATACGCAGTATTTT.

This chain joins TRBV24-1 and TRBJ2-1; maybe TRBD1 (6 bases). The CDR3 has 15 amino acids. V was pared by 4 bases and J by 7 bases, with 16 bases between. CDR1 and CDR2 from the germline V gene are KGHDR and SFDVKD. CDR3 coding DNA: TGTGCCACCAGTGAAACAGGGAGAAGTGGAAATGAGCAGTTCTTC. Translated, it gives CATSETGRSGNEQFF.

The chain joins TRBV30 to TRBJ2-7, with D possibly TRBD2 on 6 matching bases. V shed 3 bases and J shed 0 bases, with 12 bases lying between them. In germline, CDR1 is GTSNPN, CDR2 SVGIG (reference sequence). The CDR3 is made up of 14 amino acids. CDR3 amino acids: CAWSGGGTSYEQYF. The CDR3 coding sequence is TGTGCCTGGAGCGGTGGCGGGACCTCCTACGAGCAGTACTTC.

V gene TRBV18 combines with J gene TRBJ2-7; D is unclear. The CDR3 has 15 amino acids. V dropped 0 bases and J dropped 4 bases, with 13 bases sitting between them. Germline values: CDR1 KGHSH, CDR2 LQKENI. The CDR3 loop reads CASSPPNVGWYEQYF. As DNA, the CDR3 is TGTGCCAGCTCACCACCGAATGTGGGGTGGTACGAGCAGTACTTC.

The V gene is TRBV6-5, the J gene TRBJ1-3; D might be TRBD1 (5 bases). The CDR3 consists of 15 residues. The V gene's germline CDR1 is MNHEY and CDR2 SVGAGI. Deletions cut 5 bases from V and 0 bases from J, with 11 bases between. The CDR3 region is CASSPTGASGNTIYF. For the CDR3, the DNA is TGTGCCAGCAGTCCAACAGGTGCCTCTGGAAACACCATATATTTT.

V is TRBV13 and J is TRBJ2-2; no definite D call. The ends were cut back, 4 bases at V and 8 bases at J, with 8 bases in the middle. Germline V lookup: CDR1 PRHDT, CDR2 FYEKMQ (reference sequence). This CDR3 has 12 amino acids. The CDR3 sequence is CASSYRSGELFF. As DNA, the CDR3 is TGTGCCAGCAGCTACAGATCGGGGGAGCTGTTTTTT.

The chain combines TRBV2 with TRBJ2-2; TRBD2 might be the D (5 bases). The length of the CDR3 is 17 residues. Trimming pared 4 bases from V and 0 bases from J, leaving 15 bases between. Germline V gene sequence: CDR1 SNHLY, CDR2 FYNNEI. The CDR3 nucleotides read TGTGCCAGCAGTGCCCCGGGGTGGACTTCGAACACCGGGGAGCTGTTTTTT. Its protein product is CASSAPGWTSNTGELFF.

CDR3 sequence: CASSFLDSYNSPLHF. The CDR3 DNA reads TGTGCCAGCAGTTTCTTGGACAGCTATAATTCACCCCTCCACTTT. The V call is TRBV27, the J call TRBJ1-6, with D maybe TRBD1 (6 bases). This CDR3 region has 15 residues. Trimming cost V 3 bases and J 3 bases, with 9 bases left between them. Germline V gives CDR1 MNHEY, CDR2 SMNVEV (reference sequence).

The chain links TRBV7-9 to TRBJ2-2; possible D gene TRBD2, 5 bases. CDR1 SEHNR and CDR2 FQNEAQ come from the germline V gene (reference sequence). CDR3 length: 11 residues. Trimming left V 5 bases short and J 9 bases short, with 7 bases between. The CDR3: CASSRTRELFF. The CDR3 DNA follows: TGTGCCAGCAGCAGGACTCGGGAGCTGTTTTTT.

The gene calls are TRBV23-1 and TRBJ1-1; D call uncertain. TRBV23-1 is placed among ORFs of uncertain function. V was trimmed by 0 bases and J by 4 bases, leaving 15 bases between them. This CDR3 is 16 amino acids long. The CDR3 nucleotides are TGCGCCAGCAGTCAATCGACATCCGGGCTCTCCACTGAAGCTTTCTTT. Amino acid sequence: CASSQSTSGLSTEAFF.

V gene TRBV25-1 combines with J gene TRBJ2-5; D uncertain. Germline V gene lookup returns CDR1 MGHDK and CDR2 SYGVNS. Trimming removed 1 base at V and 1 base at J, with 7 bases between. This CDR3 region has 14 residues. CDR3 sequence reads: CASSEFGTQETQYF. CDR3 nucleotides: TGTGCCAGCAGTGAATTCGGCACCCAAGAGACCCAGTACTTC.

V is TRBV5-1 and J is TRBJ2-7, with D possibly matching TRBD1 (5 bases). The CDR3 consists of 14 residues. Deletions cut 0 bases from V and 6 bases from J, with 13 bases between. Germline V gene data show CDR1 as SGHRS and CDR2 as YFSETQ. Here the CDR3 DNA reads TGCGCCAGCAGCTTGGGGTTGACAGTAGGCGAGCAGTACTTC. This sequence encodes CASSLGLTVGEQYF.

The rearrangement joins TRBV4-3 to TRBJ1-5; 7 bases are shared with TRBD1. V was clipped by 0 bases and J by 4 bases; unmatched bases: 6. The V gene's germline CDR1 is LGHNA and CDR2 YSLEER. This CDR3 contains 16 residues. The CDR3 nucleotides read TGCGCCAGCAGCCAAGATCTGGGACAGTTAAATCAGCCCCAGCATTTT. Encoded protein: CASSQDLGQLNQPQHF.

This chain joins TRBV30 and TRBJ1-3, with D maybe TRBD1 (5 bases). Germline values: CDR1 GTSNPN, CDR2 SVGIG (reference sequence). The CDR3 covers 14 residues. Trimming stripped 5 bases from V and 4 bases from J, with 15 bases between. The CDR3 coding sequence is TGTGCCTGGGGTGCTGGGACGGGAGGAAACACCATATATTTT. Translation: CAWGAGTGGNTIYF.

The chain combines TRBV27 with TRBJ2-5, with 11 bases that match TRBD2. The germline gives CDR1 MNHEY, CDR2 SMNVEV (reference sequence). This CDR3 is 16 amino acids long. The ends lost 3 bases at V and 4 bases at J; junction bases unmatched: 7. The CDR3 DNA is TGTGCCAGCAGTTTGGGATCTAGCGGGAGGAGAGAGACCCAGTACTTC. Its protein is CASSLGSSGRRETQYF.

This chain links TRBV27 with TRBJ1-5; a weak D match, TRBD1 (6 bases). The CDR3 runs 16 residues. CDR1 is MNHEY and CDR2 is SMNVEV in the germline V gene (reference sequence). V lost 3 bases and J 0 bases, leaving 12 bases between the germline ends. As DNA, the CDR3 is TGTGCCAGCAGTTTCCAGGGGAGCGTTAGCAATCAGCCCCAGCATTTT. This translates into CASSFQGSVSNQPQHF.

The genes are TRBV5-1 and TRBJ2-3; D is uncertain. Germline V gene data show CDR1 as SGHRS and CDR2 as YFSETQ. V lost 5 bases and J 2 bases, leaving 15 bases between the germline ends. The CDR3 extends over 15 amino acids. The CDR3, as DNA: TGCGCCAGCAGGGAAGGCGCAATATACACAGATACGCAGTATTTT. Translating gives CASREGAIYTDTQYF.

The V call is TRBV19, the J call TRBJ1-2, with a tentative D call TRBD1 (6 bases). The CDR3 length is 14 residues. V dropped 4 bases and J dropped 6 bases, with 15 bases sitting between them. Germline V CDR1 and CDR2: LNHDA, SQIVND (reference sequence). As DNA, the CDR3 is TGTGCCAGTAGTAGCACAGGGTTAGTTGATGGCTACACCTTC. It codes for CASSSTGLVDGYTF.

This clone has a handful of counts. The chain uses TRBV5-1 and TRBJ2-1, with TRBD1 identical over 7 bases. CDR3 length equals 14 residues. Looked up from germline, CDR1 is SGHRS and CDR2 is YFSETQ. V lost 4 bases and J lost 5; bases outside the gene matches: 6. The CDR3 DNA reads TGCGCCAGCAGCCCCGGGGACAGCAACAATGAGCAGTTCTTC. Translation: CASSPGDSNNEQFF.